One sample yielded the 12 T cell receptor beta chains listed below, sequenced in a study of blood T cell repertoires in COVID-19. The assay was immunoSEQ multiplex PCR, and TCRdb's table has in-frame clones only and misses some. Seen here are 250,000 or so clones, 87% observed once, and the top ten hold over 1.2%. The sequenced material came from peripheral blood. These receptors originate from a woman aged 40-49 years who had recovered from COVID-19.

The gene calls are TRBV7-2 and TRBJ1-3; D is possibly TRBD1 (6 bases). V gave up 5 bases and J gave up 0 bases, with 17 bases separating them. The CDR3 has 17 residues. Germline-derived CDR1 and CDR2 are SGHTA and FQGNSA. CDR3 in amino acids: CASSPRQAAHSGNTIYF. The CDR3 coding sequence is TGTGCCAGCAGCCCGCGACAGGCCGCGCACTCTGGAAACACCATATATTTT.

This clone was recorded a few times. The rearrangement joins TRBV4-2 to TRBJ1-5, with TRBD1 identical over 9 bases. The CDR3 spans 15 residues. V shed 2 bases, J shed 3 bases, and the junction held 2 bases outside the gene matches. Germline V CDR1 and CDR2: LGHNA, YNFKEQ. Here the CDR3 reads CASSQLQGANQPQHF. Written as DNA, the CDR3 is TGTGCCAGCAGCCAACTACAGGGGGCCAATCAGCCCCAGCATTTT.

The chain employs TRBV19 and TRBJ1-5; D is unresolved. Germline V gene lookup returns CDR1 LNHDA and CDR2 SQIVND (reference sequence). This CDR3 has 16 residues. Trimming took off 0 bases at V and 3 bases at J, with 12 bases between the two ends. The CDR3 DNA follows: TGTGCCAGTAGTATAGATCTTGAGGTAGTCAATCAGCCCCAGCATTTT. Protein sequence: CASSIDLEVVNQPQHF.

The V gene is TRBV18, the J gene TRBJ2-7, with 7 positions matching TRBD1. Trimming cost V 5 bases and J 1 base; bases outside gene matches: 5. The germline V gene has CDR1 KGHSH and CDR2 LQKENI. The CDR3 has 14 residues. In DNA, the CDR3 is TGTGCCAGCTCAACCGGACAGGTATCCTACGAGCAGTACTTC. The encoded protein is CASSTGQVSYEQYF.

The gene calls are TRBV13 and TRBJ2-2, with D tentatively TRBD1 (6 bases). The CDR3 spans 12 residues. V was trimmed by 5 bases and J by 7 bases, leaving 8 bases between them. The germline gives CDR1 PRHDT, CDR2 FYEKMQ (reference sequence). The CDR3 DNA follows: TGTGCCAGCAGCGAGGACAGCGGGGAGCTGTTTTTT. Protein: CASSEDSGELFF.

This clone was recorded once. V usage is TRBV19 and J usage is TRBJ1-3; D remains ambiguous. The CDR3 sequence is 13 residues long. The V end lost 5 bases, the J end lost 0 bases, and 5 bases lay between the germline ends. Germline V gene sequence: CDR1 LNHDA, CDR2 SQIVND (reference sequence). The CDR3 spells CASSSYSGNTIYF. In nucleotides, the CDR3 is TGTGCCAGTAGTTCTTACTCTGGAAACACCATATATTTT.

The chain joins TRBV11-2 to TRBJ2-5; TRBD2 is a possible D gene (7 bases). Germline loops: CDR1 SGHAT, CDR2 FQNNGV. The V and J ends lost 4 bases and 5 bases respectively, with 20 bases between them. The CDR3 loop spans 16 amino acids. DNA of the CDR3: TGTGCCAGCAGCTCCCTAGGGGCGGGGGCCGGGGAGACCCAGTACTTC. Amino acids: CASSSLGAGAGETQYF.

This clone came up many times. The same CDR3 is also encoded by other DNA sequences in this sample. The CDR3 DNA follows: TGCAGTGCTCTGAGAGGAGATACGCAGTATTTT. Translation: CSALRGDTQYF. The genes are TRBV20-1 and TRBJ2-3; D remains ambiguous. V lost 5 bases to trimming and J lost 5 bases, with 8 bases between them. CDR3 length equals 11 residues. Per germline, CDR1 DFQATT and CDR2 SNEGSKA (reference sequence).

The chain employs TRBV24-1 and TRBJ1-3; the D gene is possibly TRBD1 (5 bases). The CDR3 contains 13 residues. Trimming pared 7 bases from V and 2 bases from J, leaving 8 bases between. From germline, CDR1 is KGHDR and CDR2 SFDVKD. Here the CDR3 DNA reads TGTGCCACCAGCATAGGGGCTGGAAACACCATATATTTT. Amino acid sequence: CATSIGAGNTIYF.

The rearrangement uses TRBV6-5 and TRBJ2-5; D possibly corresponds to TRBD1 (5 bases). Per germline, CDR1 MNHEY and CDR2 SVGAGI. This CDR3 region has 15 residues. Trimming pared 0 bases from V and 3 bases from J, leaving 11 bases between. The CDR3 sequence is CASSYSGAPEETQYF. CDR3 nucleotides: TGTGCCAGCAGTTACTCTGGGGCGCCGGAAGAGACCCAGTACTTC.

The J gene is TRBJ2-1, the V gene TRBV9; 10 bases align to TRBD2. Trimming took 4 bases from V and 2 from J; bases not matched to a gene: 9. The CDR3 is 17 amino acids. CDR1 is SGDLS, CDR2 YYNGEE, per germline. CDR3: CASSLDIAGGTYNEQFF. CDR3 nucleotides: TGTGCCAGCAGCTTAGATATAGCGGGGGGAACCTACAATGAGCAGTTCTTC.

This chain uses TRBV29-1 with TRBJ1-2; 9 positions agree with TRBD1. Germline loops: CDR1 SQVTM, CDR2 ANQGSEA. The CDR3 loop spans 14 amino acids. Unmatched junction bases numbered 6, after V lost 7 bases and J lost 0 bases. CDR3 DNA: TGCAGCGGCGGACAGGGGAATTCTAACTATGGCTACACCTTC. Translating gives CSGGQGNSNYGYTF. The variable domain in full, with the rest retrieved from reference TRBV29-1 and TRBJ1-2, is SAVISQKPSRDICQRGTSLTIQCQVDSQVTMMFWYRQQPGQSLTLIATANQGSEATYESGFVIDKFPISRPNLTFSTLTVSNMSPEDSSIYLCSGGQGNSNYGYTFGSGTRLTVV.